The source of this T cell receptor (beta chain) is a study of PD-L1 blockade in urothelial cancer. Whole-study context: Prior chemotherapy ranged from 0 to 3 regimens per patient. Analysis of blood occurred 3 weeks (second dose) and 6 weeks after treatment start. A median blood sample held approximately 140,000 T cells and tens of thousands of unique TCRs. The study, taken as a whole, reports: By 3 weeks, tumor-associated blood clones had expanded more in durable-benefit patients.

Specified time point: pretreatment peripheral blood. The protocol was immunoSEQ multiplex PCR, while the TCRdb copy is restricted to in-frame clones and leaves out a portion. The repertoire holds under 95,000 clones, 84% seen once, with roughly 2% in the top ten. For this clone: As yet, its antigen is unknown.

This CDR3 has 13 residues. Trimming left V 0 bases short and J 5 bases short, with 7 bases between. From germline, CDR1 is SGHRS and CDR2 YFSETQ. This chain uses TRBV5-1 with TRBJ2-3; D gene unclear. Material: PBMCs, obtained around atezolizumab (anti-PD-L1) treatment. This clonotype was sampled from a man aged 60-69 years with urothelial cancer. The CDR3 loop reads CASSLGRVDTQYF. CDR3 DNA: TGCGCCAGCAGCTTGGGACGGGTAGATACGCAGTATTTT.